This T cell receptor beta chain is from a study of shared clonotypes between healthy human individuals (dated by TCRdb to 2020 to 2022). Regarding the study in general: Three men and a couple of women, aged 18 to 49 years, made up the cohort. For each donor, CD4 naive and CD4 memory were each run on three plates, CD8 naive on two plates, and CD8 memory on one plate. The study deeply sequenced blood TCR repertoires of 5 or 6 healthy adults to estimate repertoire size and the extent of clonotype sharing between individuals. To increase sequencing depth and limit assay-specific biases, TCR repertoire library preparation and sequencing were carried out by different laboratories using diverse techniques. Per donor, leukapheresis produced somewhere between about 0.8 and 9 billion PBMCs.

Using the deep immunoSEQ assay, TCR CDR3 regions were amplified from genomic DNA by multiplex PCR. Extracted genomic DNA from each cell subset was spread evenly across all wells of several immunoSEQ 96-well plates, with each plate serving as a replicate. For sorted subsets, each replicate PCR was loaded with 150 to 250 ng genomic DNA, equivalent to some 31,000 T cell genomes. The purified libraries were quantified using a Qubit 3.0 fluorometer, sized with a Bioanalyzer 2100, and then quantified again using the KAPA Library Quantification kit. Every immunoSEQ 96-well plate was sequenced on a dedicated single-read 150-cycle Illumina NextSeq 550 flow cell. As for how the authors treated the data: Because the immunoSEQ output included only junctional sequences and no quality scores, the filtering could not be the same as the filtering used for full-length reads. To assign V/J genes and CDR3, sequences were annotated using PyIR, a Python wrapper for IgBLAST v1.9, with IMGT germline references. Reads were removed for weak V/J assignments (E-value above 1e-6), missing CDR3, stop codons, out-of-frame junctions, or ambiguous translated residues. V3J clonotypes were defined as sequences sharing an identical inferred V gene, J gene, and CDR3 amino acid sequence. To compute the percentage overlap between repertoires, the number of shared unique clonotypes was divided by the size of the smaller repertoire. Richness of each repertoire was evaluated using RTK rarefaction, the Chao1 estimator, and Recon v2.1 estimates of unobserved clonotypes. Generation probabilities for all TCRbeta clonotypes obtained by the gDNA method from a few donors were computed using OLGA. Sourced from immuneACCESS, this table was stored by TCRdb with only in-frame sequences that have V and J called. A share of the clones is absent; for the studies checked, an unresolved V gene accounts for under half, and the remainder has no known explanation. The DNA gave D and trimming, while V, J and clone size come from that table. Within this sample are about 2 million clones, with approximately 95% of them counted one time only. Jointly, the top ten make up more than 0.9% of the sample.

On the study overall, not on this receptor specifically: Sampling was limited to blood, and TCR repertoires in tissue likely differ from TCR repertoires in blood. Estimated clonotype richness was generally larger for naive than for memory subsets. Incomplete sequencing was indicated by rarefaction of sorted-subset datasets, despite the large sequencing depth. The genetic and exposure-history diversity represented was limited by the small number of donors. Based on pairwise subsampling, the degree of clonotype sharing among donors was expected to be affected by sequencing depth. Around 5.4% of naive CD4, 3.5% of naive CD8, about 2.4% of memory CD4, and approximately 0.4% of memory CD8 clonotypes were shared across several donors. Compared with non-shared clonotypes, the clonotypes found in all four sorted-subset donors had higher generation probabilities.

Concerning this clone itself: The specificity of this receptor is unknown. No base-level quality is on record; no much larger clone is a single base apart.

For the CD8 naive samples, CD45RO-negative cells were positively selected for CCR7, yielding a CD45RA+CCR7+ population from which TemRA cells were excluded. Donors were healthy HIV-negative adults with no recently reported acute infections or vaccinations. All donors were Caucasian adults living in Nashville, Tennessee, USA. After blood collection by leukapheresis, PBMCs were isolated using Ficoll-Histopaque density gradient centrifugation and then cryopreserved in the vapor phase of liquid nitrogen. Purity and quantity of every magnetically sorted T cell population were checked by analytical flow cytometry. Genomic DNA was isolated from each sorted fraction and quantified by UV absorbance on a Nanodrop 2000c. Looking up the germline V gene yields CDR1 SGHDT and CDR2 YYEEEE. Its CDR3 holds 16 amino acids, cysteine through phenylalanine. Only the CDR3 DNA is retained, 48 bases long and in frame from the first base. A distance of 18 bases separates the germline ends of V and J, which lose 0 bases and 8 bases respectively.

The specimen sequenced was naive CD8+ T cells sorted from blood. What this sample's cell subset or site label stands for: CD45RA+CCR7+. The V and J genes are TRBV5-6 and TRBJ2-1; a tentative D call is TRBD2 (6 bases match). This TCR came from a man aged 18 to 30 in good health. Here is the DNA: TGTGCCAGCAGCTTGGGCCCAACTAGCCTGGGCGATGAGCAGTTCTTC. Its protein is CASSLGPTSLGDEQFF. Reference TRBV5-6 and TRBJ2-1 proteins supply the regions before and after the CDR3; the full variable domain is: DAGVTQSPTHLIKTRGQQVTLRCSPKSGHDTVSWYQQALGQGPQFIFQYYEEEERQRGNFPDRFSGHQFPNYSSELNVNALLLGDSALYLCASSLGPTSLGDEQFFGPGTRLTVL.